The TCR beta chain described here comes from a study of blood T cell repertoires in COVID-19. At the level of the study: Some COVID-19 samples were acute and others convalescent; all came from the United States, Italy and Spain. T cells, B-cell-depleted T cells, or PBMCs provided the cDNA or gDNA that served as material.

V lost 5 bases to trimming and J lost 5 bases, with 12 bases between them. The CDR3 totals 13 residues. Looked up from germline, CDR1 is MNHEY and CDR2 is SVGAGI. TCRdb keeps only in-frame clones here, not all; method: immunoSEQ multiplex PCR. The sample records tens of thousands of clones, 90% being singletons. The sequenced sample consisted of peripheral blood. The receptor comes from a man between 65 and 85 years old with acute or convalescent COVID-19. The chain combines TRBV6-5 with TRBJ2-5; possibly TRBD1 for D (6 bases). CDR3 region: CASSRSRGETQYF. The CDR3 DNA reads as TGTGCCAGCAGTCGGTCAAGGGGGGAGACCCAGTACTTC.